The next 25 T cell receptor beta chains were all read from a single sample in a study of radiotherapy plus CTLA-4 blockade in lung cancer. Method: immunoSEQ multiplex PCR; TCRdb's copy keeps in-frame clones and lacks some. This table has 45,000 to 60,000 clones, 82% appearing once. The input for sequencing was peripheral blood, taken from a patient treated with radiotherapy plus ipilimumab. The receptors come from a human donor with non-small cell lung cancer who had stable disease on radiotherapy plus ipilimumab.

The V call is TRBV13, the J call TRBJ2-5; D might be TRBD1 (5 bases). Germline values: CDR1 PRHDT, CDR2 FYEKMQ (reference sequence). This CDR3 has 14 amino acids. The ends were cut back, 6 bases at V and 1 base at J, with 12 bases in the middle. CDR3 amino acids: CASRLDRLQETQYF. DNA for the CDR3: TGTGCCAGCAGGCTCGACAGACTCCAAGAGACCCAGTACTTC.

In this sample, this clone turned up a few times. The rearrangement uses TRBV4-2 and TRBJ2-3; D unclear. Germline-derived CDR1 and CDR2 are LGHNA and YNFKEQ. Trimming left V 0 bases short and J 5 bases short, with 9 bases between. The CDR3 totals 14 residues. In DNA, the CDR3 is TGTGCCAGCAGCCAAGATCCAGCTAGAGATACGCAGTATTTT. Translation gives CASSQDPARDTQYF.

The chain employs TRBV21-1 and TRBJ1-3; the table's D call, TRBD1, was not checked against the DNA. TRBV21-1 counts as a pseudogene. The CDR3 runs to 15 residues. The CDR3 spells CASSQGAGKGNTIYF. CDR3 coding DNA: TGTGCCAGCAGCCAGGGGGCAGGGAAAGGAAACACCATATATTTT.

The chain joins TRBV15 to TRBJ1-1; TRBD1 might be the D (6 bases). The germline V gene encodes CDR1 LNHNV and CDR2 YYDKDF (reference sequence). The CDR3 loop spans 14 amino acids. V was cut by 6 bases and J by 4 bases, with 15 bases left in between. The CDR3 DNA follows: TGTGCCACCAGTAGGGGGGGATCGCGCACTGAAGCTTTCTTT. Residues: CATSRGGSRTEAFF.

V and J are TRBV5-4 and TRBJ2-7, with 9 bases that match TRBD2. CDR1 is SGHNT and CDR2 is YYREEE in the germline V gene (reference sequence). There are 15 residues in the CDR3. V was pared by 7 bases and J by 0 bases, with 8 bases of the junction left unmatched. In DNA, the CDR3 is TGTGCCAGCGGTCGACTAGCGGAGAGCTCCTACGAGCAGTACTTC. It yields the protein CASGRLAESSYEQYF. Complete variable domain (other parts from reference TRBV5-4 and TRBJ2-7): ETGVTQSPTHLIKTRGQQVTLRCSSQSGHNTVSWYQQALGQGPQFIFQYYREEENGRGNFPPRFSGLQFPNYSSELNVNALELDDSALYLCASGRLAESSYEQYFGPGTRLTVT.

The chain carries TRBV15 and TRBJ2-7; 10 nucleotides agree with TRBD1. The V segment lost 5 bases and the J segment 2 bases; nucleotides outside the gene matches: 3. The V gene's germline CDR1 is LNHNV and CDR2 YYDKDF (reference sequence). The CDR3 consists of 14 residues. The CDR3 protein is CATSPGTGAYEQYF. Here the CDR3 DNA reads TGTGCCACCAGCCCAGGGACAGGGGCCTACGAGCAGTACTTC.

The rearrangement uses TRBV29-1 and TRBJ2-7; weak D call: TRBD2 (6 bases). This CDR3 spans 12 amino acids. V lost 4 bases to trimming and J lost 2 bases, with 9 bases between them. CDR1 and CDR2 from the germline V gene are SQVTM and ANQGSEA. The CDR3 nucleotides are TGCAGCGTTGGGCGGGGTACCTACGAGCAGTACTTC. Protein sequence: CSVGRGTYEQYF.

The chain uses TRBV5-1 and TRBJ1-3, with D tentatively TRBD1 (5 bases). The germline gives CDR1 SGHRS, CDR2 YFSETQ. V was cut by 4 bases and J by 1 base, with 12 bases left in between. This CDR3 is 15 amino acids long. The CDR3 DNA reads as TGCGCCAGCAGCGCGGGACGGCAGTCTGGAAACACCATATATTTT. Translating gives CASSAGRQSGNTIYF.

This chain joins TRBV30 and TRBJ2-6; tentatively, D is TRBD1 (6 bases). Per germline, CDR1 GTSNPN and CDR2 SVGIG (reference sequence). This CDR3 comprises 16 residues. The V end was cut by 0 bases, the J end by 0 bases, with 9 bases between. The CDR3, as DNA: TGTGCCTGGAGTGTACAGGGTCTCTCTGGGGCCAACGTCCTGACTTTC. Translating gives CAWSVQGLSGANVLTF.

This clone was counted once. The chain combines TRBV7-2 with TRBJ2-5, with 7 bases fitting TRBD2. This CDR3 region has 14 residues. CDR1 and CDR2 from the germline V gene are SGHTA and FQGNSA. Trimming at V came to 8 bases and at J to 2 bases, leaving 8 bases not matched to a gene. CDR3 loop: CASGVSGYQETQYF. Here the CDR3 DNA reads TGTGCCAGCGGGGTTAGCGGGTATCAAGAGACCCAGTACTTC.

The chain uses TRBV7-8 and TRBJ2-3; 7 bases fit TRBD2. Germline assignment: CDR1 SGHVS and CDR2 FQNEAQ. The CDR3 is 17 amino acids. V lost 5 bases, J lost 3 bases, and 14 bases stayed unmatched. The CDR3: CASSPQGLDLRTDTQYF. The CDR3 nucleotides read TGTGCCAGCAGCCCCCAAGGACTAGACTTAAGAACAGATACGCAGTATTTT.

The V and J genes are TRBV4-3 and TRBJ2-3; a weak D match, TRBD2 (5 bases). CDR1 and CDR2 from the germline V gene are LGHNA and YSLEER. CDR3 length: 17 residues. Trimming removed 0 bases from V and 0 bases from J, with 13 bases in between. The CDR3 bases are TGCGCCAGCAGCCAAGATCGAGGCGGGTCTAGCACAGATACGCAGTATTTT. Its protein product is CASSQDRGGSSTDTQYF.

The rearrangement links TRBV30 to TRBJ1-3; D uncertain. This CDR3 spans 14 amino acids. Trimming stripped 3 bases from V and 0 bases from J, with 9 bases between. Germline V gene sequence: CDR1 GTSNPN, CDR2 SVGIG (reference sequence). The CDR3 nucleotides read TGTGCCTGGAGCCTAGACCGCTCTGGAAACACCATATATTTT. It is translated as CAWSLDRSGNTIYF.

This chain connects TRBV15 to TRBJ2-2; D is perhaps TRBD2 (5 bases). CDR3 length: 14 amino acids. Germline loops: CDR1 LNHNV, CDR2 YYDKDF (reference sequence). Deletions cut 1 base from V and 6 bases from J, with 9 bases between. The CDR3 region is CATSRAGRPGELFF. In DNA form, the CDR3 reads TGTGCCACCAGCAGAGCTGGGAGACCCGGGGAGCTGTTTTTT.

V gene TRBV2 combines with J gene TRBJ1-6, with 8 bases aligning to TRBD1. The V segment lost 6 bases and the J segment 5 bases; nucleotides outside the gene matches: 0. The CDR3 runs to 13 residues. Germline V gene sequence: CDR1 SNHLY, CDR2 FYNNEI. The CDR3 is CASRGQDNSPLHF. For the CDR3, the DNA is TGTGCCAGCAGGGGACAGGATAATTCACCCCTCCACTTT.

The chain combines TRBV21-1 with TRBJ1-4; the table's D call, TRBD1, was not checked against the DNA. TRBV21-1 is termed a pseudogene. This CDR3 has 15 residues. The CDR3 DNA is TGTGCCAGCAGATTACCGACAGGGTTACGCGAAAAACTGTTTTTT. Residues: CASRLPTGLREKLFF.

The chain employs TRBV5-4 and TRBJ2-1; 9 nucleotides agree with TRBD1. Per the germline V gene, CDR1 is SGHNT and CDR2 is YYREEE (reference sequence). This CDR3 comprises 16 residues. J was trimmed by 6 bases and V by 0 bases; bases with no gene match: 7. The CDR3 coding sequence is TGTGCCAGCAGCTTGGAGGGACAGGGCTACTTCAATGAGCAGTTCTTC. The encoded protein is CASSLEGQGYFNEQFF.

J is TRBJ2-3 and V is TRBV7-2, with 10 positions matching TRBD2. In germline, CDR1 is SGHTA, CDR2 FQGNSA. The CDR3 runs to 15 residues. The junction had 4 bases not matched to a gene; V was cut back by 1 base and J by 6 bases. In nucleotides, the CDR3 is TGTGCCAGCAGCTTAGTAGTGACTAGCGGGGATACGCAGTATTTT. Protein: CASSLVVTSGDTQYF. Variable domain in full (rest from reference TRBV7-2 and TRBJ2-3): GAGVSQSPSNKVTEKGKDVELRCDPISGHTALYWYRQSLGQGLEFLIYFQGNSAPDKSGLPSDRFSAERTGGSVSTLTIQRTQQEDSAVYLCASSLVVTSGDTQYFGPGTRLTVL.

The V gene is TRBV12-2, the J gene TRBJ2-1; the table's D call TRBD2 went unverified against the DNA. TRBV12-2 is shown as a pseudogene. The CDR3 loop spans 15 amino acids. Written as DNA, the CDR3 is TGTGCAAGTCGCTTAGTAATTAGCGGGAACAATGAGCAGTTCTTC. It translates to CASRLVISGNNEQFF.

This clone turned up a few times. The gene calls are TRBV5-1 and TRBJ2-2, with D possibly TRBD1 on 5 matching bases. The CDR3 contains 17 residues. Trimming cost V 0 bases and J 2 bases, with 14 bases left between them. Per germline, CDR1 SGHRS and CDR2 YFSETQ. CDR3 amino acids: CASSLGQPGPNTGELFF. CDR3 nucleotides: TGCGCCAGCAGCTTGGGACAGCCCGGACCTAACACCGGGGAGCTGTTTTTT.

The rearrangement joins TRBV5-5 to TRBJ1-1; D unresolved. The germline V and J ends were trimmed by 4 bases and 1 base, with 11 bases remaining between them. This CDR3 is built from 14 residues. Germline CDR1 is SGHKS and CDR2 is YYEKEE (reference sequence). As DNA, the CDR3 is TGTGCCAGCAGCCCGTTAACTGGGAACACTGAAGCTTTCTTT. Protein sequence: CASSPLTGNTEAFF.

The V and J genes are TRBV27 and TRBJ1-1; D is perhaps TRBD1 (6 bases). The germline CDR1 and CDR2 sequences are MNHEY and SMNVEV (reference sequence). V lost 6 bases to trimming and J lost 4 bases, with 27 bases between them. The CDR3 is 18 amino acids. The CDR3 loop is CASSPFPPPNRVGTEAFF. CDR3 DNA: TGTGCCAGCAGCCCCTTCCCCCCACCTAACAGGGTTGGCACTGAAGCTTTCTTT.

The DNA of the CDR3 is TGTGCCAGCAGCCAAACAGGGGGCTCTAGCGAGCAGTACTTC. This sequence encodes CASSQTGGSSEQYF. The rearrangement joins TRBV2 to TRBJ2-7, with 9 bases matching TRBD1. The CDR3 length is 14 residues. J lost 6 bases, V lost 6 bases, and 9 bases had no gene match. CDR1 and CDR2 from the germline V gene are SNHLY and FYNNEI.

This chain links TRBV30 with TRBJ2-2, with 7 bases aligning to TRBD1. The CDR3 is made up of 15 amino acids. The V segment lost 7 bases and the J segment 5 bases; nucleotides outside the gene matches: 13. Looked up from germline, CDR1 is GTSNPN and CDR2 is SVGIG (reference sequence). CDR3 bases: TGTGCCTTACGTTACCAGGGGGTTCGGACCGGGGAGCTGTTTTTT. This sequence encodes CALRYQGVRTGELFF.

This clone came up a few times. The CDR3 nucleotides are TGCGCCAGCAGCAGGGCCCGGGGGGGAGTCCCCTACGAGCAGTACTTC. It codes for CASSRARGGVPYEQYF. The chain employs TRBV5-1 and TRBJ2-7; 8 bases map to TRBD2. The junction had 11 bases not matched to a gene; V was cut back by 4 bases and J by 2 bases. The V gene's germline CDR1 is SGHRS and CDR2 YFSETQ. The CDR3 totals 16 residues.